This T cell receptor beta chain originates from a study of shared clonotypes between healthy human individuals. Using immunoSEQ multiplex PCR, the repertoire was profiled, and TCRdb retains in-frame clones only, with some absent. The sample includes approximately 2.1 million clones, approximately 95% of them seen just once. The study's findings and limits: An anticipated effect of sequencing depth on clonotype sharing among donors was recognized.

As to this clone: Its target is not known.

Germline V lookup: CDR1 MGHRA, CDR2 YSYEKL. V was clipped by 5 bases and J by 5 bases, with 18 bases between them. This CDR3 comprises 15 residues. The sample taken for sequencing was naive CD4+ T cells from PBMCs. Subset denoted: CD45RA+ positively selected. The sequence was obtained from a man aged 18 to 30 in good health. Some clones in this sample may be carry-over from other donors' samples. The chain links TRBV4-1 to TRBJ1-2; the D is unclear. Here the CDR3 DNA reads TGCGCCAGCAGCTCTCGGGGTCAGCCACAGTATGGCTACACCTTC. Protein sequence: CASSSRGQPQYGYTF.